Each of the 10 T cell receptor beta chains below was sequenced from the same sample in a study of T cells in women clearing cervical HPV infection (dated by TCRdb to 2016 to 2019). Library creation used the immunoSEQ multiplex PCR assay. TCRdb stores this immuneACCESS table with in-frame sequences only. Part of the clones is absent; in the studies checked, under half of the shortfall reflects unresolved V genes, and no reason is known for the rest. The sample has some 15,000 clones on record. About 10% of the sample is taken by the ten largest. The sample taken for sequencing was blood buffy coat. The receptors shown here come from a woman between 18 and 75 years old with a cervical HPV16 infection that either progressed to CIN3+ or cleared (not recorded which).

A remark on this clone: The read terminates 3 residues before the CDR3 end, so the remaining end is supplied by the germline J gene. V is TRBV20-1 and J is TRBJ2-1; the D is unclear. Trimming cost V 3 bases and J 6 bases, with 9 bases left between them. Looked up from germline, CDR1 is DFQATT and CDR2 is SNEGSKA (reference sequence). This CDR3 is 12 amino acids long. The CDR3 DNA, read in part, is TGCAGTGCTAGTCCACTAATCAATGAG. Protein sequence: CSASPLINE. In full, the CDR3 is CSASPLINEQFF.

Concerning this clone: The read finishes 3 residues shy of the CDR3 end, and the germline J gene is used to complete it. J is TRBJ1-2 and V is TRBV6-1; D not resolved. Germline CDR1 and CDR2: MNHNS and SASEGT. The CDR3 is made up of 12 amino acids. The sequenced part of the CDR3 DNA is TGTGCCAGCAGTGACGGACTCCGAGGC. Its translation: CASSDGLRG. Given in full, the CDR3 is CASSDGLRGYTF.

Turning to this clone: The read finishes 3 residues shy of the CDR3 end, and the germline J gene is used to complete it. The gene calls are TRBV2 and TRBJ2-3; 10 bases are shared with TRBD1. CDR3 size: 14 residues. The junction had 3 bases not matched to a gene; V was cut back by 6 bases and J by 3 bases. Per germline, CDR1 SNHLY and CDR2 FYNNEI. The sequenced part of the CDR3 DNA is TGTGCCAGCAGGCGGACAGGGGGAACAGATACG. This codes for CASRRTGGTDT. In full, the CDR3 reads CASRRTGGTDTQYF.

A note on this clone: The read halts 3 residues ahead of the CDR3 end, with the missing end drawn from the germline J gene. The chain recombines TRBV7-2 with TRBJ1-2; TRBD1 aligns across 7 bases. The CDR3 is 14 residues long. The germline gives CDR1 SGHTA, CDR2 FQGNSA. The V gene end was trimmed by 5 bases and the J gene end by 4 bases; junction bases not matched to a gene: 7. CDR3 bases read: TGTGCCAGCAGCACGCGGGACAGCCTCTATGGC. Protein: CASSTRDSLYG. The full CDR3 sequence reads CASSTRDSLYGYTF.

With respect to this clone: The CDR3 end falls 3 residues outside the read, so it is completed with the germline J gene. This chain joins TRBV20-1 and TRBJ2-1; 14 bases map to TRBD2. From germline, CDR1 is DFQATT and CDR2 SNEGSKA (reference sequence). V trimming: 3 bases; J trimming: 0 bases; junction bases outside the gene matches: 13. The CDR3 extends over 20 amino acids. The CDR3: CSASLHGTSGSRSSYNEQFF. Partial CDR3 DNA: TGCAGTGCTAGCCTTCACGGGACTAGCGGGAGCCGTAGCTCCTACAATGAG.

On this clone: Read sequence stops 3 residues before the CDR3 end, and the germline J gene provides the missing end. This chain joins TRBV28 and TRBJ1-4; D may be TRBD1 (5 bases). CDR3 length: 16 amino acids. V lost 4 bases to trimming and J lost 7 bases, with 19 bases between them. CDR1 MDHEN and CDR2 SYDVKM come from the germline V gene. CDR3 loop: CASSSNNNRGVEKLFF. CDR3 DNA, as far as it was read: TGTGCCAGCAGTTCCAATAATAATAGAGGGGTTGAAAAA. Filled out from reference TRBV28 and TRBJ1-4, the complete variable domain reads DVKVTQSSRYLVKRTGEKVFLECVQDMDHENMFWYRQDPGLGLRLIYFSYDVKMKEKGDIPEGYSVSREKKERFSLILESASTNQTSMYLCASSSNNNRGVEKLFFGSGTQLSVL.

The chain's CDR3 is CASSLRTGGSYDYTF. The sequenced part of the CDR3 DNA is TGTGCCAGCAGCTTACGGACAGGGGGGTCCTACGAC. The chain recombines TRBV7-9 with TRBJ1-2, with 10 bases fitting TRBD1. Sequencing ends 3 residues short of the CDR3 end; the germline J gene provides the rest. This CDR3 region has 15 residues. Germline V gives CDR1 SEHNR, CDR2 FQNEAQ (reference sequence).

Worth noting for this clone: The CDR3 end is not reached by the read, which stops 3 residues before it; the germline J gene fills it in. The chain joins TRBV7-9 to TRBJ2-2, with D possibly matching TRBD1 (5 bases). The germline CDR1 and CDR2 sequences are SEHNR and FQNEAQ (reference sequence). There are 15 residues in the CDR3. CDR3 bases read: TGTGCCAGCAGCCCAGGCGGCAGGGATAATGAAAAG. This encodes CASSPGGRDNEK. The entire CDR3 is CASSPGGRDNEKLFF.

Details on this clone: Read coverage stops 3 residues before the CDR3 terminus; the germline J gene supplies the remainder. The chain joins TRBV5-5 to TRBJ2-1, with TRBD2 matching 7 bases. The CDR3 length is 15 residues. CDR1 and CDR2 from the germline V gene are SGHKS and YYEKEE (reference sequence). J was trimmed by 9 bases and V by 4 bases; bases with no gene match: 13. The CDR3 sequence is CASSPLSGERGEQFF. The CDR3 DNA, read in part, is TGTGCCAGCAGCCCACTTTCGGGAGAGCGGGGTGAG.

Of note for this clone: The CDR3 goes on 3 residues after the read ends, and that part is filled in from the germline J gene. This chain connects TRBV7-8 to TRBJ2-3; D may be TRBD1 (6 bases). Germline CDR1 is SGHVS and CDR2 is FQNEAQ. The CDR3 sequence is 17 residues long. The CDR3 loop is CASSLALQRDTNQPQYF. The part of the CDR3 DNA that was read is TGTGCCAGCAGCTTAGCCCTCCAACGGGACACCAATCAGCCG.